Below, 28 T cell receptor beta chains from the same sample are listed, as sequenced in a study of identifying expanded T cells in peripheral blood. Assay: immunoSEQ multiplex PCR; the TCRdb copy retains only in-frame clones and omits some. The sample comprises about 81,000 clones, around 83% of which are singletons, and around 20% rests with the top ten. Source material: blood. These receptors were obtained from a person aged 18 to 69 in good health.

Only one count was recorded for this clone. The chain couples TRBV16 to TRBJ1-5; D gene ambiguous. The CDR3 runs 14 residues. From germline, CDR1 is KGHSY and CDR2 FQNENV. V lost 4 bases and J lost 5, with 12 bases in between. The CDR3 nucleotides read TGTGCCAGCAGCCTCGTTGGAGTCGATCAGCCCCAGCATTTT. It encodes CASSLVGVDQPQHF.

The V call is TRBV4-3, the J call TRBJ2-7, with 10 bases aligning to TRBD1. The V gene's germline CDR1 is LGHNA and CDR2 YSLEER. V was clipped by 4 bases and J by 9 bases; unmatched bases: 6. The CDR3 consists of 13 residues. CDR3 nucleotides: TGCGCCAGCAGCCTAACCGGGACAGGGGTGCAGTACTTC. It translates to CASSLTGTGVQYF.

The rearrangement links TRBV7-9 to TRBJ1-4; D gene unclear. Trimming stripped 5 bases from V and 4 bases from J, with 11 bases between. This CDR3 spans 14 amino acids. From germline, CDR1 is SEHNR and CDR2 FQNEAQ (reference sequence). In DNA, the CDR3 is TGTGCCAGCAGCCCTTCAGTTAATAATGAAAAACTGTTTTTT. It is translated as CASSPSVNNEKLFF.

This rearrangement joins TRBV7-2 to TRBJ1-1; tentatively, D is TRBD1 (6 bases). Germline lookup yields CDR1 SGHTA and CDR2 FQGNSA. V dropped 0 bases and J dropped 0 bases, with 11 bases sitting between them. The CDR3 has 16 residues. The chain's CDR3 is CASSLAGGQLNTEAFF. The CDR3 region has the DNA TGTGCCAGCAGCTTAGCCGGGGGACAATTGAACACTGAAGCTTTCTTT.

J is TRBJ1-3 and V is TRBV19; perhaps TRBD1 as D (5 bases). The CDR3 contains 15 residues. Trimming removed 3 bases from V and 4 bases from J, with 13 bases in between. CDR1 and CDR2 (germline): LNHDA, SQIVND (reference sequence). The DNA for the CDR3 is TGTGCCAGTAGTATCGGGGCAGGGCCCGGAAACACCATATATTTT. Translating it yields CASSIGAGPGNTIYF.

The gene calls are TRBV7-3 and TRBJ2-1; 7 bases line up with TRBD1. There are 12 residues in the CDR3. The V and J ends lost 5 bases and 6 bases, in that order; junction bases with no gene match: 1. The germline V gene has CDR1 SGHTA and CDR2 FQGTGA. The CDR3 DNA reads TGTGCCAGCAGCGGACAGGCCAATGAGCAGTTCTTC. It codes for CASSGQANEQFF. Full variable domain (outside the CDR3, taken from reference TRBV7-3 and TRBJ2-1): GAGVSQTPSNKVTEKGKYVELRCDPISGHTALYWYRQSLGQGPEFLIYFQGTGAADDSGLPNDRFFAVRPEGSVSTLKIQRTERGDSAVYLCASSGQANEQFFGPGTRLTVL.

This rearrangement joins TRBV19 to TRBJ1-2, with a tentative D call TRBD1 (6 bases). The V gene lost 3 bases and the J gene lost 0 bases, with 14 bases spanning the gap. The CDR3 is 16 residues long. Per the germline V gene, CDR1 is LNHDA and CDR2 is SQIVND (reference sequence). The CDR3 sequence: CASSMAEDRANYGYTF. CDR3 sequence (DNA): TGTGCCAGTAGTATGGCCGAGGACAGAGCTAACTATGGCTACACCTTC.

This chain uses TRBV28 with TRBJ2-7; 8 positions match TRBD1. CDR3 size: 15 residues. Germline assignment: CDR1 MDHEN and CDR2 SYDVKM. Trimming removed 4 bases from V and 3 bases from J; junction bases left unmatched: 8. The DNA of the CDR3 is TGTGCCAGCAGTTCCCCCTCAGGGGGCGGCTACGAGCAGTACTTC. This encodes CASSSPSGGGYEQYF. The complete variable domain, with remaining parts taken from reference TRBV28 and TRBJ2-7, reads DVKVTQSSRYLVKRTGEKVFLECVQDMDHENMFWYRQDPGLGLRLIYFSYDVKMKEKGDIPEGYSVSREKKERFSLILESASTNQTSMYLCASSSPSGGGYEQYFGPGTRLTVT.

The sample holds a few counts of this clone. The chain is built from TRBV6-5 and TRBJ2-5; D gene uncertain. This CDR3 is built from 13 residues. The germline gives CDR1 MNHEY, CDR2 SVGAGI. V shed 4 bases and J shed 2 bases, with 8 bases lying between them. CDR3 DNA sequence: TGTGCCAGCAGTTTAACGGTGCAAGAGACCCAGTACTTC. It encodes CASSLTVQETQYF.

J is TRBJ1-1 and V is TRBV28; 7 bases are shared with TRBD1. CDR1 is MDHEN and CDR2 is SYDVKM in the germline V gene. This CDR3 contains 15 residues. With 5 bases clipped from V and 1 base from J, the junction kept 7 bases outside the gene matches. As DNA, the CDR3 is TGTGCCAGCAGTCCCCGGACAGGAAAGAACACTGAAGCTTTCTTT. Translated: CASSPRTGKNTEAFF.

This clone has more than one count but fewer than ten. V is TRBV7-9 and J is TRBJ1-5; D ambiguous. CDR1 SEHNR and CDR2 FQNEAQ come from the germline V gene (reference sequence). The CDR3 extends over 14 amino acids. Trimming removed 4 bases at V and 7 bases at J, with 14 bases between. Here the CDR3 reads CASSSSGRVQPQHF. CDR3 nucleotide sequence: TGTGCCAGCAGCTCCAGCGGGCGGGTACAGCCCCAGCATTTT.

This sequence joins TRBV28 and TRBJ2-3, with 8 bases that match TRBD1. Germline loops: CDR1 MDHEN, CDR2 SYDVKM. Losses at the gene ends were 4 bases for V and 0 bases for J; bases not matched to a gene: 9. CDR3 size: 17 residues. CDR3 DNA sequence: TGTGCCAGCAGTTCAAACGGACAGGGTTGGAGCACAGATACGCAGTATTTT. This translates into CASSSNGQGWSTDTQYF.

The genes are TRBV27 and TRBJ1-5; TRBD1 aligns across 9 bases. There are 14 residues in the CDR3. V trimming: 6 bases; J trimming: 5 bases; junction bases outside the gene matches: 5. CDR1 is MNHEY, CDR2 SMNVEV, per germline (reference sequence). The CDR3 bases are TGTGCCAGCAGCTCGGGGACAGGGCATCAGCCCCAGCATTTT. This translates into CASSSGTGHQPQHF.

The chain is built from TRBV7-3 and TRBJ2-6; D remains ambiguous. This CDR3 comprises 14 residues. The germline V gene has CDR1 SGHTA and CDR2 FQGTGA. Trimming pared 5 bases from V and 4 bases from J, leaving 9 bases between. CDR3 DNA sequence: TGTGCCAGCAGCCCGGCACGGGGGGCCAACGTCCTGACTTTC. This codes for CASSPARGANVLTF.

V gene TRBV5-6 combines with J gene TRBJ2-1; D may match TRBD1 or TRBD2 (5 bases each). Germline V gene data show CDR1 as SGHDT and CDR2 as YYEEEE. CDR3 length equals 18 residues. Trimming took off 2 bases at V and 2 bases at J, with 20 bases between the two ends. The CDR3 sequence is CASSLTPYAGTPYNEQFF. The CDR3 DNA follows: TGTGCCAGCAGCTTAACACCCTACGCCGGGACGCCCTACAATGAGCAGTTCTTC. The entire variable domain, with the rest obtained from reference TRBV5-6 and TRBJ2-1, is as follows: DAGVTQSPTHLIKTRGQQVTLRCSPKSGHDTVSWYQQALGQGPQFIFQYYEEEERQRGNFPDRFSGHQFPNYSSELNVNALLLGDSALYLCASSLTPYAGTPYNEQFFGPGTRLTVL.

The CDR3 reads CASSSSGGNLHEQYF. The CDR3 DNA sequence: TGTGCCAGCAGCTCTAGCGGGGGAAATCTACACGAGCAGTACTTC. The rearrangement joins TRBV11-1 to TRBJ2-7, with 10 bases that match TRBD2. The junction had 8 bases not matched to a gene; V was cut back by 4 bases and J by 5 bases. This CDR3 comprises 15 residues. Germline assignment: CDR1 SGHAT and CDR2 FQDESV (reference sequence).

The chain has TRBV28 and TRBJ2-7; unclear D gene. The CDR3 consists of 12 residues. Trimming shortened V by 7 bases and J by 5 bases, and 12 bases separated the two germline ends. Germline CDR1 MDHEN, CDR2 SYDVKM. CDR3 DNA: TGTGCCAGCAAGGGTTCGTGGAACGAGCAGTACTTC. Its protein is CASKGSWNEQYF.

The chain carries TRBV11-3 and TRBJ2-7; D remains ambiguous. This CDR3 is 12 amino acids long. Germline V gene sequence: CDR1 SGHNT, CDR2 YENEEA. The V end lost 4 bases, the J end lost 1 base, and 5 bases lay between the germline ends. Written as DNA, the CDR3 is TGTGCCAGCAGCTCGGGTTCCTACGAGCAGTACTTC. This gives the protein CASSSGSYEQYF.

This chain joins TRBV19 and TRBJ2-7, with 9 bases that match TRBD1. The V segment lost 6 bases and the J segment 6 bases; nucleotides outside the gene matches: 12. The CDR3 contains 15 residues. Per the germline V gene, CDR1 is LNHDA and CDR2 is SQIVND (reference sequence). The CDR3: CASSLSGTGLGEQYF. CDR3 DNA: TGTGCCAGTAGCCTTTCCGGGACAGGGCTAGGCGAGCAGTACTTC.

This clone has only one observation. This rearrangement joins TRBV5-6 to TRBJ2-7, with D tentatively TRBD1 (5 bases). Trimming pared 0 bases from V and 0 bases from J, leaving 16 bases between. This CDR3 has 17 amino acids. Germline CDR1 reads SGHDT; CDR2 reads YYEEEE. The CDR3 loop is CASSLATTGTVSYEQYF. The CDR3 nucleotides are TGTGCCAGCAGCTTGGCTACTACAGGCACGGTCTCCTACGAGCAGTACTTC.

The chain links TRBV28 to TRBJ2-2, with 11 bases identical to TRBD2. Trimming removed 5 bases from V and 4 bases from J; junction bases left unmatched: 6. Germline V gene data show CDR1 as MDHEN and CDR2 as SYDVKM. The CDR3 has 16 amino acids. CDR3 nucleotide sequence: TGTGCCAGCAGTCCCACCGGGACTAGCGGCACCGGGGAGCTGTTTTTT. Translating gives CASSPTGTSGTGELFF.

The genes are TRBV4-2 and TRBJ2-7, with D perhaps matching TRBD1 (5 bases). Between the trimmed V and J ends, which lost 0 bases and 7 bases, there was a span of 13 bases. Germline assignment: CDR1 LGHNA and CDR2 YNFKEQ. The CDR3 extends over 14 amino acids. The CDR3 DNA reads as TGTGCCAGCAGCCAAGATCTGCAGGGCCGGGAGCAGTACTTC. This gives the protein CASSQDLQGREQYF.

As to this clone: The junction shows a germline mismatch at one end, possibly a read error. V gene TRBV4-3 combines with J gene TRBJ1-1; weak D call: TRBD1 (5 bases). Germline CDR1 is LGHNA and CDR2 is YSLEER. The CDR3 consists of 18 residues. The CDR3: CASSEGPPGTSRRVSLSF. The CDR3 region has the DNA TGCGCCAGCAGCGAAGGGCCCCCCGGGACTTCAAGGCGCGTGTCGCTTTCTTTT.

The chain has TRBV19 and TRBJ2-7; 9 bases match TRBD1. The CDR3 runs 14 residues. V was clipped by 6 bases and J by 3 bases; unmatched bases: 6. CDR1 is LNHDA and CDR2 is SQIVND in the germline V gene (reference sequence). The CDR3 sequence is CASSLQGAYYEQYF. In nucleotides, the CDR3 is TGTGCCAGTAGCTTACAGGGGGCTTACTACGAGCAGTACTTC.

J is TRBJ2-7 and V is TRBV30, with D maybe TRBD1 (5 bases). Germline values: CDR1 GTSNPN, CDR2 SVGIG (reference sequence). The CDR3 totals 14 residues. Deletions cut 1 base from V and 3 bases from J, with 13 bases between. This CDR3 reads CAWSGLGPNYEQYF. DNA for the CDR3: TGTGCCTGGAGTGGTCTGGGGCCAAACTACGAGCAGTACTTC. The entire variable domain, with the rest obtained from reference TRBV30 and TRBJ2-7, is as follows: SQTIHQWPATLVQPVGSPLSLECTVEGTSNPNLYWYRQAAGRGLQLLFYSVGIGQISSEVPQNLSASRPQDRQFILSSKKLLLSDSGFYLCAWSGLGPNYEQYFGPGTRLTVT.

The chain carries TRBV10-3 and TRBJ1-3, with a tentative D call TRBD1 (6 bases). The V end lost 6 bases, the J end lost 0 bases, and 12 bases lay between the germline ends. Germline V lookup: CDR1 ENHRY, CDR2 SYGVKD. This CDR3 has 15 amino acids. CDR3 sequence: CAISPGQNSGNTIYF. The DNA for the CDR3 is TGTGCCATCAGCCCAGGACAGAACTCTGGAAACACCATATATTTT.

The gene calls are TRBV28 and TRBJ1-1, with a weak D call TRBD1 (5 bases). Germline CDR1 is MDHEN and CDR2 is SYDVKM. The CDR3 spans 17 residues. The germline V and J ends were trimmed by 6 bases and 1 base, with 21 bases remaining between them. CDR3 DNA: TGTGCCAGCAGCCAGCCGATGGCAGGGCTCAAGAACACTGAAGCTTTCTTT. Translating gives CASSQPMAGLKNTEAFF. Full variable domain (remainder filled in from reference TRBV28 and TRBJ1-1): DVKVTQSSRYLVKRTGEKVFLECVQDMDHENMFWYRQDPGLGLRLIYFSYDVKMKEKGDIPEGYSVSREKKERFSLILESASTNQTSMYLCASSQPMAGLKNTEAFFGQGTRLTVV.

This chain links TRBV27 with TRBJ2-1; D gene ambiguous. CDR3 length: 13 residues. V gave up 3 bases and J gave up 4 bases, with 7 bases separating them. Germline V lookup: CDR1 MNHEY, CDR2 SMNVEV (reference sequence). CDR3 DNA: TGTGCCAGCAGTTTTATAGGGTACAATGAGCAGTTCTTC. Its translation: CASSFIGYNEQFF.